The 3 T cell receptor beta chains given below trace back to one sample, sequenced in a study of cytomegalovirus exposure and HLA in healthy donors. PCR amplification relied on 60 Vbeta primers (plus 13 Jbeta primers). The method was immunoSEQ multiplex PCR; TCRdb's version includes in-frame clones alone and lacks a portion of them. The sample yields fewer than 120,000 clones, 70% to 90% seen once. Sequences were obtained from PBMCs. These receptors originate from a man in his forties or fifties in good health and CMV-seronegative.

This clone was seen only once. The J gene is TRBJ2-7, the V gene TRBV6-5; possible D gene TRBD2, 6 bases. CDR1 MNHEY and CDR2 SVGAGI come from the germline V gene. The V end lost 5 bases, the J end lost 1 base, and 9 bases lay between the germline ends. The CDR3 sequence is 13 residues long. This CDR3 is CASSRTNSYEQYF. DNA of the CDR3: TGTGCCAGCAGTCGGACTAATTCCTACGAGCAGTACTTC.

This clone was observed once. This chain connects TRBV5-1 to TRBJ1-1; weak D call: TRBD1 (5 bases). The V end lost 3 bases, the J end lost 0 bases, and 9 bases lay between the germline ends. Germline assignment: CDR1 SGHRS and CDR2 YFSETQ. The CDR3 extends over 14 amino acids. CDR3 region: CASSSTVLNTEAFF. The CDR3 DNA reads as TGCGCCAGCAGCTCGACAGTGCTGAACACTGAAGCTTTCTTT. Full variable domain (remainder filled in from reference TRBV5-1 and TRBJ1-1): KAGVTQTPRYLIKTRGQQVTLSCSPISGHRSVSWYQQTPGQGLQFLFEYFSETQRNKGNFPGRFSGRQFSNSRSEMNVSTLELGDSALYLCASSSTVLNTEAFFGQGTRLTVV.

V and J are TRBV2 and TRBJ1-5; D remains unclear. The CDR3 runs to 11 residues. Germline values: CDR1 SNHLY, CDR2 FYNNEI. Trimming took 4 bases from V and 6 from J, leaving 4 bases between them. CDR3 DNA sequence: TGTGCCAGCAGTGCCAGTCAGCCCCAGCATTTT. Protein sequence: CASSASQPQHF.